A single TCR beta chain is shown here with its context. Its antigen is still unknown. This entry is derived from a study of T cell repertoires in cytomegalovirus infection. Study-wide background: Both recently identified HLA-C-restricted and well-studied HLA-B-restricted CMV epitopes were used in the study. From public TCR beta signatures came an indication of both CMV infection and matching HLA type.

The V end lost 2 bases, the J end lost 1 base, and 9 bases lay between the germline ends. Germline V CDR1 and CDR2: SGHRS, YFSETQ. The CDR3 loop spans 14 amino acids. TCRdb itself ran the reads through MiXCR, one entry per CDR3 protein. The table lists under 300,000 distinct CDR3 sequences, about 20% of them singletons, with about 20% in the top ten. The sequencing here drew on cultured PBMCs, taken from culture after CMV antigen stimulation. This sequence originates from a human donor in good health (CMV status not recorded). Some clones in this sample may be carry-over from other donors' samples. The rearrangement uses TRBV5-1 and TRBJ1-2; possible D gene TRBD1, 5 bases. CDR3 sequence: CASSLTGVNYGYTF. The CDR3, as DNA: TGCGCCAGCAGCTTAACAGGAGTTAACTATGGCTACACCTTC.